Below, one T cell receptor beta chain is given with its context. The antigen is not known. Clones were sequenced by immunoSEQ multiplex PCR, and TCRdb holds only the in-frame ones, with some missing. There are 110,000 or so clones in the sample; approximately 89% occur only once, and approximately 6.4% lies in the top ten. The V gene's germline CDR1 is SGHVS and CDR2 FQNEAQ. This CDR3 is 13 amino acids long. Trimming removed 5 bases at V and 8 bases at J, with 15 bases between. These data originate in a study of T cell responses to AZD1222 COVID-19 vaccine. Study-wide results and limits: Within unmutated variant regions lay the reported targets of nearly half of spike-specific TCRs. Increases in Spike-specific TCR breadth and depth were seen after two AZD1222 doses. The donors showed a predominance of white British ancestry and of females, with possible underestimation of clonal diversity.

Recipients boosted at about 4 weeks or about 12 weeks are pooled. The chain recombines TRBV7-8 with TRBJ1-2; D ambiguous. The TCR originated in an adult who received the AZD1222 COVID-19 vaccine. The sample was peripheral blood, taken 28 days after the second AZD1222 dose. The CDR3 region is CASSRGERVGYTF. The CDR3 DNA reads as TGTGCCAGCAGCCGCGGGGAGAGGGTCGGCTACACCTTC.